This T cell receptor (delta chain) comes out of a study of Vδ1+ human thymocytes. The study, taken as a whole, reports: Thymic TRG and TRD repertoires appeared highly polyclonal, with Gaussian CDR3 length distributions. Unlike peripheral blood Vdelta1+ controls, thymic delta-chain sequences included about 20% Vdelta2 and few Vdelta3.

The V gene lost 1 base and the J gene lost 6 bases, with 18 bases spanning the gap. The CDR3 loop spans 16 amino acids. Germline CDR1 is TSWWSYY and CDR2 is QGS. Extracted RNA was reverse transcribed into cDNA. Pooled V-gene forward primers with one constant-region reverse primer generated the CDR3 amplicons by multiplex PCR. TCRdb reprocessed the multiplex PCR reads using CATT. This sample has 24,000 or so delta-chain clones, with about 29% found just once. Vdelta1+ thymocyte sorts reached between roughly 98% and 99.6% purity. The table lists this clone with many counts. Its antigen is not known. This TCR derives from a boy younger than two who had congenital heart surgery. The rearrangement joins TRDV1 to TRDJ1; D gene uncertain. The sequencing input was Vdelta1+ gamma-delta thymocytes from the thymus. Subset here: FACS-sorted CD3+ TCRalphabeta- TCRVdelta1+ TCRVdelta2- thymocytes. CDR3 DNA sequence: TGTGCTCTTGGGGAACAACGGTCTACCTGGCGCCATAAACTCATCTTT. Residues: CALGEQRSTWRHKLIF.